These 7 T cell receptor beta chains originate from one sample sequenced in a study of cytomegalovirus exposure and HLA in healthy donors (dated by TCRdb to 2016 to 2017). Libraries came from the immunoSEQ multiplex PCR assay. For the multiplex PCR, a mixture combining 60 forward primers for TCR Vbeta segments and 13 reverse primers for TCR Jbeta segments was used. In TCRdb, the immuneACCESS table is reduced to in-frame sequences with V and J assigned. These tables do not hold every clone; where another copy was compared, an unresolved V gene accounts for under half, and the others remain unexplained. Within this sample are about 170,000 clones, with 85% of them counted one time only. 1% of the sample is taken by the ten largest. Sequencing was carried out using PBMCs. Receptors were obtained from a boy aged 2 to 9 in good health and CMV-seronegative.

The chain is built from TRBV19 and TRBJ2-3; 12 bases are shared with TRBD1. V was pared by 6 bases and J by 6 bases, with 10 bases of the junction left unmatched. The CDR3 extends over 16 amino acids. From germline, CDR1 is LNHDA and CDR2 SQIVND (reference sequence). CDR3 region: CASRPTGQGALDTQYF. The DNA of the CDR3 is TGTGCCAGTAGACCTACGGGACAGGGGGCTTTGGATACGCAGTATTTT.

The CDR3 loop reads CASSKSFRETQYF. In nucleotides, the CDR3 is TGTGCCAGTAGTAAATCTTTTCGGGAGACCCAGTACTTC. The chain recombines TRBV19 with TRBJ2-5; no reliable D call. The germline V and J ends were trimmed by 4 bases and 5 bases, with 11 bases remaining between them. Germline-derived CDR1 and CDR2 are LNHDA and SQIVND (reference sequence). CDR3 length equals 13 residues.

This chain links TRBV5-1 with TRBJ2-5; 7 bases agree with TRBD1. CDR3 size: 15 residues. V lost 4 bases to trimming and J lost 10 bases; unmatched junction nucleotides: 16. CDR1 and CDR2 (germline): SGHRS, YFSETQ. The CDR3: CASSRTGAGGVGQYF. The CDR3 nucleotides read TGCGCCAGCAGCCGGACAGGTGCTGGTGGCGTAGGCCAGTACTTC.

The V call is TRBV15, the J call TRBJ2-1; TRBD2 matches 9 bases. CDR3 length: 17 residues. Trimming at V came to 2 bases and at J to 3 bases, leaving 8 bases not matched to a gene. Germline V gene data show CDR1 as LNHNV and CDR2 as YYDKDF (reference sequence). The CDR3 sequence: CATSRISGSAFYNEQFF. DNA of the CDR3: TGTGCCACCAGCAGAATTAGCGGGAGTGCTTTCTACAATGAGCAGTTCTTC. Based on the CDR3 plus reference TRBV15 and TRBJ2-1, the full variable domain is DAMVIQNPRYQVTQFGKPVTLSCSQTLNHNVMYWYQQKSSQAPKLLFHYYDKDFNNEADTPDNFQSRRPNTSFCFLDIRSPGLGDTAMYLCATSRISGSAFYNEQFFGPGTRLTVL.

The chain has TRBV5-1 and TRBJ2-3; TRBD2 matches at 7 bases. Germline assignment: CDR1 SGHRS and CDR2 YFSETQ. The trim removed 4 bases at V and 4 bases at J, leaving 9 bases unmatched. CDR3 size: 15 residues. CDR3 coding DNA: TGCGCCAGCAGCCGAGAAGCGGGACTCGCAGATACGCAGTATTTT. As protein: CASSREAGLADTQYF.

The rearrangement joins TRBV15 to TRBJ1-2; 9 nucleotides agree with TRBD1. The V and J ends lost 2 bases and 8 bases, in that order; junction bases with no gene match: 9. Germline lookup yields CDR1 LNHNV and CDR2 YYDKDF (reference sequence). The CDR3 consists of 15 residues. Here the CDR3 reads CATSRPGQGSCGYTF. CDR3 coding DNA: TGTGCCACCAGCAGACCGGGACAGGGCTCCTGCGGCTACACCTTC.

The J gene is TRBJ1-2, the V gene TRBV5-4; a weak D match, TRBD1 (5 bases). Germline CDR1 SGHNT, CDR2 YYREEE (reference sequence). V dropped 0 bases and J dropped 6 bases, with 18 bases sitting between them. This CDR3 is 16 amino acids long. In nucleotides, the CDR3 is TGTGCCAGCAGCTTGGAGCAGGGATGGGGTGTCCATGGCTACACCTTC. Its translation: CASSLEQGWGVHGYTF.